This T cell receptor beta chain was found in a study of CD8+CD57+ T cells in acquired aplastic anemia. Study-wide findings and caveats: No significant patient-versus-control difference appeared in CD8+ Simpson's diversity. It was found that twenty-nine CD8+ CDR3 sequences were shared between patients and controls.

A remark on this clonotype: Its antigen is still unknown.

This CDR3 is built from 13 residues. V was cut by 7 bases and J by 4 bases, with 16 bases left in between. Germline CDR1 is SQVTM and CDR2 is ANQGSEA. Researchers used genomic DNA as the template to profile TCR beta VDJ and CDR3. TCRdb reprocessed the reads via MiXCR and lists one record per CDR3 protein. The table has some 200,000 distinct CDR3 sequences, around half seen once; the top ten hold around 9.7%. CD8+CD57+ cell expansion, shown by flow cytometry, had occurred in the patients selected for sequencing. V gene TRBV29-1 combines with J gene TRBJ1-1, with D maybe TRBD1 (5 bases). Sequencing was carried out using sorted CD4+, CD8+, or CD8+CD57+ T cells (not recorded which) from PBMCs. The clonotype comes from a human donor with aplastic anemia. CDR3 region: CSAWRGSSTEAFF. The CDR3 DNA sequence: TGCAGCGCCTGGAGGGGATCGAGCACTGAAGCTTTCTTT.